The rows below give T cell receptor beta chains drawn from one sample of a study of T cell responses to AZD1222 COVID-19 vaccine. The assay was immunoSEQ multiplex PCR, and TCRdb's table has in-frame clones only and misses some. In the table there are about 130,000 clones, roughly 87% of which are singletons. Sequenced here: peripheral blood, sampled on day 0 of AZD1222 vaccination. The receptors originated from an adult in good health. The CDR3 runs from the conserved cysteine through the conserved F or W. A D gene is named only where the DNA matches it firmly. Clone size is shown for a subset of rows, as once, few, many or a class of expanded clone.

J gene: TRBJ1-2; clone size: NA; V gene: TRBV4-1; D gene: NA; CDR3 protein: CASSQDRGLGYTF; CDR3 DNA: TGCGCCAGCAGCCAAGATCGGGGGCTTGGCTACACCTTC
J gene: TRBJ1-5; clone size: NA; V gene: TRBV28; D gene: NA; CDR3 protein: CASNYRTDSNQPQHF; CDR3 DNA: TGTGCCAGCAACTACAGGACAGATAGCAATCAGCCCCAGCATTTT
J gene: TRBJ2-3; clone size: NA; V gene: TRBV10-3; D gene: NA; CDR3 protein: CAISVGDSDTQYF; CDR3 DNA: TGTGCCATCAGTGTGGGGGATTCAGATACGCAGTATTTT
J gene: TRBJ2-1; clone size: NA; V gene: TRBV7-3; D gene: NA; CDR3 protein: CASSLWTDNEQFF; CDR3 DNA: TGTGCCAGCAGCTTATGGACAGACAATGAGCAGTTCTTC
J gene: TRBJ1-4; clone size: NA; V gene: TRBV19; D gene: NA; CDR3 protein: CASSVEIGVGKLFF; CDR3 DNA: TGTGCCAGTAGTGTGGAGATCGGAGTGGGAAAACTGTTTTTT
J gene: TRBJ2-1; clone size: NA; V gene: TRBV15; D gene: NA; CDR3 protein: CATSRMGGQAYNEQFF; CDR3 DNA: TGTGCCACCAGCAGAATGGGGGGCCAGGCCTACAATGAGCAGTTCTTC
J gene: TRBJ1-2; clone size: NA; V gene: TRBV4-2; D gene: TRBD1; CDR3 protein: CASSPKTRDRAPWEGYTF; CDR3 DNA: TGTGCCAGCAGCCCCAAAACCCGGGACAGGGCTCCATGGGAAGGCTACACCTTC
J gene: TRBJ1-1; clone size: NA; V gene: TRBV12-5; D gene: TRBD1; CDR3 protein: CASGLGTVNTEAFF; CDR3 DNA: TGTGCTAGTGGTTTAGGGACAGTGAACACTGAAGCTTTCTTT
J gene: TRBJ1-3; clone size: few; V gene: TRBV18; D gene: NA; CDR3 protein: CASSPQEVSAGNTIYF; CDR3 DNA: TGTGCCAGCTCACCGCAGGAGGTTTCAGCGGGAAACACCATATATTTT
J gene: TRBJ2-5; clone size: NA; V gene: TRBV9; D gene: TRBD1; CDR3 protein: CASSAEATGRETQYF; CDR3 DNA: TGTGCCAGCAGCGCCGAGGCGACAGGGCGAGAGACCCAGTACTTC
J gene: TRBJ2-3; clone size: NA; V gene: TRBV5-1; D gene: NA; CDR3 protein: CASSPGQDFTTDTQYF; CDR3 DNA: TGCGCCAGCAGCCCTGGGCAGGACTTCACCACAGATACGCAGTATTTT
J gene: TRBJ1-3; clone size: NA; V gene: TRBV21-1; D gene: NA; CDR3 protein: CASSKVRTGGSTGNTIYF; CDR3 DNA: TGTGCCAGCAGCAAAGTGAGGACAGGGGGCTCTACGGGAAACACCATATATTTT
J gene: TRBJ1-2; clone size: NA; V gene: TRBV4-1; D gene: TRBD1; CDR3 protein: CASSQARSGGQGYTF; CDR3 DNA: TGCGCCAGCAGCCAAGCCCGCTCAGGGGGCCAGGGCTACACCTTC
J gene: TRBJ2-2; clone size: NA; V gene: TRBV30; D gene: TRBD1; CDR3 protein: CAWTRQGTGELFF; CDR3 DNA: TGTGCCTGGACCAGACAGGGCACCGGGGAGCTGTTTTTT
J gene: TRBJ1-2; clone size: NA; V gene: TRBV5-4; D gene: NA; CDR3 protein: CASSLGTAPNYGYTF; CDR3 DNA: TGTGCCAGCAGCTTGGGGACAGCCCCTAACTATGGCTACACCTTC
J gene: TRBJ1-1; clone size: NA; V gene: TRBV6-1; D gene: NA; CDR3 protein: CASSEGLRVVWAFF; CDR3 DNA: TGTGCCAGCAGTGAAGGTCTTAGGGTAGTATGGGCTTTCTTT
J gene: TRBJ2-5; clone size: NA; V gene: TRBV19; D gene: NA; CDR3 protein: CASSNPGPPGTQYF; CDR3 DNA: TGTGCCAGTAGTAACCCCGGACCGCCGGGGACCCAGTACTTC
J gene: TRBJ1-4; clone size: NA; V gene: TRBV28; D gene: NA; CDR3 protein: CASGPIIRGGGNEKLFF; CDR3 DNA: TGTGCCAGCGGGCCCATTATTAGGGGTGGGGGAAATGAAAAACTGTTTTTT
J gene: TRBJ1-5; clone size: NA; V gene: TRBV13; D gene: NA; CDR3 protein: CASSLGFEANQPQHF; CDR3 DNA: TGTGCCAGCAGCTTAGGATTTGAGGCGAATCAGCCCCAGCATTTT
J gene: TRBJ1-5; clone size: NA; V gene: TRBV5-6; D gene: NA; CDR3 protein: CASSLWRFGRDNNQPQHF; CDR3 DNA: TGTGCCAGCAGCTTGTGGCGGTTCGGAAGGGATAACAATCAGCCCCAGCATTTT
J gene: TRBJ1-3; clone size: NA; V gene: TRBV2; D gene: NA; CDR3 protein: CASSAGRAPGNTIYF; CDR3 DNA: TGTGCCAGCAGTGCGGGCAGGGCTCCTGGAAACACCATATATTTT
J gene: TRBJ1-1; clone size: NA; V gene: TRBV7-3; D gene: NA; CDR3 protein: CASSLLPTNTEAFF; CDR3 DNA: TGTGCCAGCAGCTTACTACCGACGAACACTGAAGCTTTCTTT
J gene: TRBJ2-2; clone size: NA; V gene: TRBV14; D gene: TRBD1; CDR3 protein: CASSQGTGVHGELFF; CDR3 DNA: TGTGCCAGCAGTCAAGGGACAGGGGTCCACGGGGAGCTGTTTTTT
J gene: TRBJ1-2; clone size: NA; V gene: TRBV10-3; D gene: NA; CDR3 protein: CAISESLQGPYGYTF; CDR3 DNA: TGTGCCATCAGTGAGTCTTTGCAGGGTCCCTATGGCTACACCTTC
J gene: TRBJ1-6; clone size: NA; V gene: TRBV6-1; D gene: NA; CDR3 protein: CASSEVGGNNSPLHF; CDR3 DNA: TGTGCCAGCAGTGAAGTGGGAGGGAATAATTCACCCCTCCACTTT
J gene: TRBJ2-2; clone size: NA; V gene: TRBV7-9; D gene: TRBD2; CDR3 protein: CASSLQLAVTGELFF; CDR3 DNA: TGTGCCAGCAGCTTACAACTAGCGGTCACCGGGGAGCTGTTTTTT
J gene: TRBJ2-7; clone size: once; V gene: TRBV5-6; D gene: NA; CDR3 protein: CASSSGPGQQEDYEQYF; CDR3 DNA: TGTGCCAGCAGCAGTGGACCGGGTCAGCAAGAAGACTACGAGCAGTACTTC
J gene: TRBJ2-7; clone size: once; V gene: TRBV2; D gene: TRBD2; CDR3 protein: CASSEEVRGAHYEQYF; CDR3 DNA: TGTGCCAGCAGTGAAGAGGTGCGGGGGGCCCACTACGAGCAGTACTTC
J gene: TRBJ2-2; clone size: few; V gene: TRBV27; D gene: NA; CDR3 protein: CATREEAVTGELFF; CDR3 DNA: TGTGCCACCCGGGAAGAAGCAGTCACCGGGGAGCTGTTTTTT
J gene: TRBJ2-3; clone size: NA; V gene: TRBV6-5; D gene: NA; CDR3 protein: CASTASSTQYF; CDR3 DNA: TGTGCCAGTACCGCCTCTAGTACGCAGTATTTT
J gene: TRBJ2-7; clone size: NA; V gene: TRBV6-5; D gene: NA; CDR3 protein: CASSRQDHSYEQYF; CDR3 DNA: TGTGCCAGCAGTCGACAGGACCATTCCTACGAGCAGTACTTC
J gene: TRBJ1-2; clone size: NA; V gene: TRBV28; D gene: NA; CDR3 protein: CASSFRGQAGWGYTF; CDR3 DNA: TGTGCCAGCAGTTTCAGAGGCCAGGCGGGTTGGGGCTACACCTTC
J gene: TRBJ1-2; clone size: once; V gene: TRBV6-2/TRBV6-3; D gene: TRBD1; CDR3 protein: CASSRLGTAFYGYTF; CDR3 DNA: TGTGCCAGCAGTCGCCTCGGGACAGCCTTCTATGGCTACACCTTC
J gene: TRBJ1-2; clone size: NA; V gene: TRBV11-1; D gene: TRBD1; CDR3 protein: CASSGGTVFGYGYTF; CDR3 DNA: TGTGCCAGCAGCGGCGGGACAGTGTTCGGCTATGGCTACACCTTC
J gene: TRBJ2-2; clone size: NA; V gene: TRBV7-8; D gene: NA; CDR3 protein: CASSLVGANTGELFF; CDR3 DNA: TGTGCCAGCAGCTTAGTTGGGGCCAACACCGGGGAGCTGTTTTTT
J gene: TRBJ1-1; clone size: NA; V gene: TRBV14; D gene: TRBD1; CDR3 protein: CASSQQGAGTEAFF; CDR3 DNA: TGTGCCAGCAGCCAACAGGGGGCTGGAACTGAAGCTTTCTTT
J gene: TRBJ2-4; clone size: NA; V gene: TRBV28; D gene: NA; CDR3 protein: CASSIQRAKNIQYF; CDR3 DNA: TGTGCCAGCAGTATTCAGAGGGCCAAAAACATTCAGTACTTC
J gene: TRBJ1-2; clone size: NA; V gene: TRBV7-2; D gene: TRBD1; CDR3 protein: CASSHRTGDYGYTF; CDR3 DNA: TGTGCCAGCAGCCATCGGACAGGGGACTATGGCTACACCTTC
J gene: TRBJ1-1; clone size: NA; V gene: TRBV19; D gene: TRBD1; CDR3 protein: CASSPHRGRDTEAFF; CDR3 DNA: TGTGCCAGTAGTCCCCACAGGGGGCGCGACACTGAAGCTTTCTTT
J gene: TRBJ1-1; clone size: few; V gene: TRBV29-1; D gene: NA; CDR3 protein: CSVGFVDIWNTEAFF; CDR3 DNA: TGCAGCGTTGGGTTCGTCGATATATGGAACACTGAAGCTTTCTTT
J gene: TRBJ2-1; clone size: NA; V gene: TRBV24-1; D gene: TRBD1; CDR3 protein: CATSRLSTGGDEQFF; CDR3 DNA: TGTGCCACCAGTCGTTTGTCGACAGGGGGGGATGAGCAGTTCTTC
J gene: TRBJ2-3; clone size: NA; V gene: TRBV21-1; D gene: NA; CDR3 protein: CASVSGGPSTDTQYF; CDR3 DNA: TGTGCCAGCGTGTCGGGGGGCCCGAGCACAGATACGCAGTATTTT
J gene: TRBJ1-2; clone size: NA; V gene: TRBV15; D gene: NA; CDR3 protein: CATSRQTDSSNYGYTF; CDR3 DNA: TGTGCCACCAGCAGACAGACGGACAGTTCCAACTATGGCTACACCTTC
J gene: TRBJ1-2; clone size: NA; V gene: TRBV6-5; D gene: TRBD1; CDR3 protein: CASSYSKAPGGDGYTF; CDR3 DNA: TGTGCCAGCAGTTACTCGAAAGCCCCAGGGGGTGATGGCTACACCTTC
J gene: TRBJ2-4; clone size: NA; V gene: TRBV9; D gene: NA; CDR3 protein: CASSVEATKNIQYF; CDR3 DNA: TGTGCCAGCAGCGTAGAAGCAACCAAAAACATTCAGTACTTC
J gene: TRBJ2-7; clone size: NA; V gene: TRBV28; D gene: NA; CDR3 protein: CASSLGGALVYEQYF; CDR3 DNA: TGTGCCAGCAGTTTAGGGGGGGCCTTGGTCTACGAGCAGTACTTC
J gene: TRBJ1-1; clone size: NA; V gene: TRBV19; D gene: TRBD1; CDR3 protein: CASSLTQRQGGTEAFF; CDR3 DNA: TGTGCCAGTAGTTTAACCCAACGACAGGGTGGCACTGAAGCTTTCTTT
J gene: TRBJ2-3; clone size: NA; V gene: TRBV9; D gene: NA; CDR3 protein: CASSVGGARVDTQYF; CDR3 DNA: TGTGCCAGCAGCGTAGGCGGGGCCCGTGTTGATACGCAGTATTTT
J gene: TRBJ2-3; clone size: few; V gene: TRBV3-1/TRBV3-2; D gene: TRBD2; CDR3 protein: CASSPGRGLPQYTQYF; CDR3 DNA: TGTGCCAGCAGCCCAGGGAGGGGACTCCCCCAATACACGCAGTATTTT
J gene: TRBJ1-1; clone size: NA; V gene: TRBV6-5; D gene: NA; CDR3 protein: CASSPLPGRGTEAFF; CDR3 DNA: TGTGCCAGCAGCCCACTCCCGGGAAGGGGGACTGAAGCTTTCTTT
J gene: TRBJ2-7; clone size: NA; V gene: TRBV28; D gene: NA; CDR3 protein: CASGKADSYEQYF; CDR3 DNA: TGTGCCAGCGGTAAAGCCGATTCCTACGAGCAGTACTTC
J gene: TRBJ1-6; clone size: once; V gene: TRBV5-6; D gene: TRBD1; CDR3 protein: CASRTGVQSPLHF; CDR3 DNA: TGTGCCAGCAGAACAGGGGTGCAATCACCCCTCCACTTT
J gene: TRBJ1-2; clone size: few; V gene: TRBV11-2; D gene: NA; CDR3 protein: CASSSPVRGGYGYTF; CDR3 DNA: TGTGCCAGCAGCTCCCCCGTGAGGGGCGGCTATGGCTACACCTTC
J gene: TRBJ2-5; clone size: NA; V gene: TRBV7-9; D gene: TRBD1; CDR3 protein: CASSTGQGMETQYF; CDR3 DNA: TGTGCCAGCAGCACGGGACAGGGGATGGAGACCCAGTACTTC
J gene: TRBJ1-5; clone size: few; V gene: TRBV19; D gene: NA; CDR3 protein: CASSSDTNSNQPQHF; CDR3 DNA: TGTGCCAGTAGCTCAGACACCAATAGCAATCAGCCCCAGCATTTT
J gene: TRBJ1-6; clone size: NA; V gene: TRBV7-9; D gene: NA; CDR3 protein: CASSVGSSPLHF; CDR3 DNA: TGTGCCAGCTCGGTGGGAAGCTCACCCCTCCACTTT
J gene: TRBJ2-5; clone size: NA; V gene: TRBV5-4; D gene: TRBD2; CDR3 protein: CASSFTSGAQETQYF; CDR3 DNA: TGTGCCAGCAGCTTTACTAGCGGGGCACAAGAGACCCAGTACTTC
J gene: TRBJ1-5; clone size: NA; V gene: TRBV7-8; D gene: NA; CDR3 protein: CASSRGWGNQPQHF; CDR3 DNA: TGTGCCAGCAGCAGGGGCTGGGGCAATCAGCCCCAGCATTTT
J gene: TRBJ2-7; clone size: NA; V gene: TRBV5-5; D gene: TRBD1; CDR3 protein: CASQGGPPEQYF; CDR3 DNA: TGTGCCTCACAGGGGGGCCCCCCGGAGCAGTACTTC